The present TCR beta chain was sequenced within a study of blood T cell repertoires in COVID-19 (TCRdb year 2020). Background on the whole study: Samples from collaborators originated in the United States, Italy and Spain and spanned both the acute and convalescent phases of COVID-19. The material from the prospective study consisted of cDNA or gDNA derived from T cells, B-cell-depleted T cells, or PBMCs. Where available, HLA class I and class II types were taken from metadata supplied by the sample provider and were not determined by assay-based typing. Nearly every sample came with metadata listing a de-identified subject ID, COVID-19 status, age in years and sex. The repertoires were released in a freely available public database meant as a resource for research on the immune response to SARS-CoV-2. Samples came from the ongoing ImmuneRACE study (first 160 participants) plus 1,254 subjects from 6 global collaborators. The dataset comprised deeply sampled blood TCRbeta repertoires from subjects exposed to, actively infected with, or recovered from COVID-19. Study-level results and caveats: Clinical and demographic metadata were provided uncurated, with the amount varying by source and participant.

V loses 6 bases at its end and J loses 4 bases; junction bases beyond the gene matches: 5. The CDR3, from cysteine to phenylalanine, totals 13 residues. Of the read, only the CDR3 DNA is kept; its 39 bases are in frame from base 1. CDR1 and CDR2 are drawn from the germline V gene (reference sequence): MNHEY, SMNVEV. TCRbeta CDR3 regions were amplified from genomic DNA using the immunoSEQ Assay, a bias-controlled multiplex PCR. As for how the authors treated the data: Within the assay, amplification of reference gene primers was used to estimate how many nucleated cells each sample contained. Sequence reads were collapsed and filtered to measure the absolute abundance of every unique TCRbeta CDR3 rearrangement. For each sample, productive Simpson clonality was calculated as the square root of Simpson's diversity index across productive rearrangements. The table comes from immuneACCESS by way of TCRdb, which keeps in-frame sequences with V and J called. Part of the clones is missing from these tables; in studies checked, under half for an unresolved V gene and the rest for unknown reasons. V and J calls and clone size are as listed in that table; D and trimming were resolved from the DNA. This sample holds about 350,000 clones; around 87% were observed only once. The ten largest account for about 5.2% of the sample.

Enrolling through a virtual design, the prospective study's participants ranged in age from roughly 18 to 89 years and lived across around 25 United States geographic areas. To assign participants to cohorts, the prospective study relied on clinical history that participants themselves reported in a screening survey and a study questionnaire. Recovered participants in ImmuneRACE Cohort 3 were defined as having two consecutive negative NP/OP PCR tests, clearance from a healthcare professional, or resolution of symptoms. In the prospective study, whole blood, serum and a nasopharyngeal or oropharyngeal swab were collected from each participant by mobile phlebotomists. Participants in the prospective study had the option to provide additional blood draws and questionnaires over a roughly 2-month period. Before DNA extraction, prospective study blood samples were shipped either frozen or at room temperature.

About this clone itself: No cognate antigen has been identified for it. Base qualities are not at hand, and no much larger clone is one base apart.

This receptor was identified in a young woman who had recovered from COVID-19. Material: PBMCs or T cells enriched from blood (not recorded which). The chain uses TRBV27 and TRBJ1-1; 7 central nucleotides agree with TRBD1. CDR3 sequence: CASRVGTVTEAFF. The nucleotides are TGTGCCAGCAGGGTAGGGACAGTCACTGAAGCTTTCTTT.